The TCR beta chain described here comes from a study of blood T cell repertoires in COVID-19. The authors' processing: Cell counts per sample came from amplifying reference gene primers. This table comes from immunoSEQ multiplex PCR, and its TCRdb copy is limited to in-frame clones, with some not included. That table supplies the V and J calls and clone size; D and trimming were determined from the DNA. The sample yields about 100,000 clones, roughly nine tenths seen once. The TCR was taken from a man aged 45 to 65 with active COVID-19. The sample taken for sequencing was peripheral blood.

The CDR3 region is CASKDRRSTDTQYF. In DNA, the CDR3 is TGTGCCAGCAAGGACAGGAGAAGCACAGATACGCAGTATTTT. V and J are TRBV2 and TRBJ2-3; 7 nucleotides line up with TRBD1. With 7 bases clipped from V and 0 bases from J, the junction kept 4 bases outside the gene matches. CDR1 and CDR2 (germline): SNHLY, FYNNEI. The CDR3 consists of 14 residues.